This TCR beta chain stems from a study of T cells in Graves' hyperthyroidism and ophthalmopathy. Aged 18 to 65, the patients had hyperthyroidism that was newly diagnosed and had lasted under 2 months. Clinicians diagnosed patients from clinical symptoms, serum thyroxine and TRAb, thyroid ultrasound and orbital computed tomography. The PBMCs were taken from about 9.7 ml of fresh peripheral blood. Germline loops: CDR1 SGHTA, CDR2 FQGNSA. The CDR3 has 14 amino acids. The germline V and J ends were trimmed by 5 bases and 7 bases, with 15 bases remaining between them. Ten or more counts support this clonotype. The investigators amplified TCR beta CDR3 regions from RNA transcripts. The HTBI primer set drove a first-round RT-PCR of the TCR CDR3. Using its own MiXCR run on the multiplex PCR reads, TCRdb lists one record per CDR3 protein. The sample has hundreds of thousands of distinct CDR3 sequences, 14% seen once.

The TCR sequence derives from a woman between 18 and 30 years old with Graves' hyperthyroidism. Sequencing used blood. The chain employs TRBV7-2 and TRBJ2-1, with a tentative D call TRBD1 (7 bases). The CDR3 DNA is TGTGCCAGCAGCCCAGACAGGGCGGGGAATGAGCAGTTCTTC. Its translation is CASSPDRAGNEQFF.